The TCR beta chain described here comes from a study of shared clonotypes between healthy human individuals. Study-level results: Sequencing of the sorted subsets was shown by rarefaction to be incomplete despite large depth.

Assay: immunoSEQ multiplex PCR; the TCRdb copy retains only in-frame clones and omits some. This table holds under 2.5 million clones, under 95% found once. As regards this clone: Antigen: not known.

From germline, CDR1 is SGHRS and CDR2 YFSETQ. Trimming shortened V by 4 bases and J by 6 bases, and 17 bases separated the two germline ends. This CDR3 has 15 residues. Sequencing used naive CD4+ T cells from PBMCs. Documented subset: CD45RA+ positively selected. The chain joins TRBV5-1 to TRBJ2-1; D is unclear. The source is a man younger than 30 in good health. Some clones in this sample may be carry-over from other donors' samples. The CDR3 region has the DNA TGCGCCAGCAGCCTTATGAGTTCCTCGACCAATGAGCAGTTCTTC. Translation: CASSLMSSSTNEQFF.